This T cell receptor beta chain was observed in a study of radiation and T cells in renal cell carcinoma. Study-wide findings and caveats: Dominant CDR3 motifs occupied more repertoire in irradiated than control tumors.

Described treatment: 15 Gy SBRT to primary tumor, nephrectomy 4 weeks later. Nephrectomy followed 15 Gy stereotactic body radiation by 4 weeks. The tumor was a clear cell renal cell carcinoma. Concerning this clone itself: Its antigen is not identified.

The V gene's germline CDR1 is LNHDA and CDR2 SQIVND (reference sequence). The V end was cut by 3 bases, the J end by 2 bases, with 4 bases between. The CDR3 runs 12 residues. The method was immunoSEQ multiplex PCR; TCRdb's version includes in-frame clones alone and lacks a portion of them. The table has thousands of clones, 62% seen once; the top ten hold 35% to 50%. Material: tumor tissue, obtained from a patient whose treatment included radiotherapy and nephrectomy. This TCR derives from a woman aged 55-69 years with renal cell carcinoma. The chain is built from TRBV19 and TRBJ2-5; D unresolved. CDR3 sequence (DNA): TGTGCCAGTAGTATGTTACAAGAGACCCAGTACTTC. Translated: CASSMLQETQYF.